This T cell receptor (beta chain) is drawn from a study of CD8+CD57+ T cells in acquired aplastic anemia. There are 11 residues in the CDR3. Trimming took off 0 bases at V and 9 bases at J, with 5 bases between the two ends. The germline CDR1 and CDR2 sequences are KGHDR and SFDVKD. Both TCR beta VDJ combination and CDR3 sequence profiling were carried out. Genomic DNA was the template for this profiling. Using its own MiXCR run on the reads, TCRdb lists one record per CDR3 protein. The sample lists about 160,000 distinct CDR3 sequences; around 45% were seen once. The sequenced material came from sorted CD4+, CD8+, or CD8+CD57+ T cells (not recorded which) from PBMCs. The sequence derives from a human donor in good health. The chain has TRBV24-1 and TRBJ2-7; D remains ambiguous. The chain's CDR3 is CATSDLRLQYF. Here the CDR3 DNA reads TGTGCCACCAGTGATTTGAGACTGCAGTACTTC.